This T cell receptor (beta chain) is drawn from a study of blood T cell repertoires in COVID-19. Study details: The origin of the acute and convalescent COVID-19 samples was the United States, Italy and Spain.

This clone was counted between two and nine times. The authors' processing: Amplified reference gene primers provided the basis for estimating nucleated cell counts. Sequencing was performed with immunoSEQ multiplex PCR; in TCRdb, only in-frame clones are kept and a portion is missing. Clone size and V and J calls were adopted from that table, with D and trimming inferred from the DNA. Seen here are around 150,000 clones, 80% to 90% observed once, and the top ten hold about 7.8%. Germline V CDR1 and CDR2: SGHRS, YFSETQ. V lost 3 bases and J lost 6; bases outside the gene matches: 2. The CDR3 contains 13 residues.

The rearrangement joins TRBV5-1 to TRBJ2-2; 7 bases are a match to TRBD1. The source of this sequence is a woman aged 45-59 years in a cohort sampled during active or convalescent COVID-19. Sequencing input: peripheral blood. The CDR3 sequence: CASSSQGAGELFF. The CDR3 DNA reads as TGCGCCAGCAGCTCGCAGGGGGCCGGGGAGCTGTTTTTT.